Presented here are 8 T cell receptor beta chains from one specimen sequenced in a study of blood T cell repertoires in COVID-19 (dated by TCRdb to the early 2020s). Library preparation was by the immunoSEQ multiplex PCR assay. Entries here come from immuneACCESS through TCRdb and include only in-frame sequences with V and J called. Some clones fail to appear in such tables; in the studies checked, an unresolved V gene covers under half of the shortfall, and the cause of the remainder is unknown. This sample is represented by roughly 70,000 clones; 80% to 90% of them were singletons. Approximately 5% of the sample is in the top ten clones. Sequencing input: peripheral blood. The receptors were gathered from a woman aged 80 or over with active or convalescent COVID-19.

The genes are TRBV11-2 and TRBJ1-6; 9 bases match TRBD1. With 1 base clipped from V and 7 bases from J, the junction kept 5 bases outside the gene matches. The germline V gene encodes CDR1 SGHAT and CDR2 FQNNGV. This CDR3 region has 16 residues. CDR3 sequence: CASSLGGQGTNSPLHF. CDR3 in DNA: TGTGCCAGCAGCTTAGGGGGACAGGGTACCAATTCACCCCTCCACTTT.

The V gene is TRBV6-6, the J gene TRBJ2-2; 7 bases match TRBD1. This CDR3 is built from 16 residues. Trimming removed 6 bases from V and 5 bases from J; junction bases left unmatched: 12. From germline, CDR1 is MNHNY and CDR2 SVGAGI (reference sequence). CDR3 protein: CASSDEPGGLTGELFF. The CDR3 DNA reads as TGTGCCAGCAGCGACGAACCAGGGGGTTTAACCGGGGAGCTGTTTTTT.

The CDR3 sequence: CSARTGLNTEAFF. The DNA of the CDR3 is TGCAGCGCCCGGACAGGGCTGAACACTGAAGCTTTCTTT. V usage is TRBV29-1 and J usage is TRBJ1-1, with 8 bases that match TRBD1. This CDR3 region has 13 residues. Germline values: CDR1 SQVTM, CDR2 ANQGSEA. J lost 0 bases, V lost 7 bases, and 4 bases had no gene match.

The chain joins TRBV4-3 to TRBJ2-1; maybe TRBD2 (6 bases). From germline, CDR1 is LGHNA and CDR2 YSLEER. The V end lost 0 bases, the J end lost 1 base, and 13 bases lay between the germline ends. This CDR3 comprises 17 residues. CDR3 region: CASSQDRSGVSYNEQFF. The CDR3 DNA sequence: TGCGCCAGCAGCCAAGATCGGTCGGGGGTATCCTACAATGAGCAGTTCTTC.

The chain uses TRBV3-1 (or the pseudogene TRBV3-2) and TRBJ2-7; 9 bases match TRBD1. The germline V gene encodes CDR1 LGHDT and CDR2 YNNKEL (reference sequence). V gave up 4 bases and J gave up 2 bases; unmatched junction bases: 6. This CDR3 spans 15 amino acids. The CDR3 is CASSRGDRVPYEQYF. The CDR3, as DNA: TGTGCCAGCAGCCGAGGGGACAGGGTACCCTACGAGCAGTACTTC.

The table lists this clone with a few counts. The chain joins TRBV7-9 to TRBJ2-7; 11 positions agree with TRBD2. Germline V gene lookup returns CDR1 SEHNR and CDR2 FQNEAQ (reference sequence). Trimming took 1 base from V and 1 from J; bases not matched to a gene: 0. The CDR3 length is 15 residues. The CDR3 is CASSLGTSGSYEQYF. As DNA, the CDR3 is TGTGCCAGCAGCTTAGGGACTAGCGGGTCCTACGAGCAGTACTTC.

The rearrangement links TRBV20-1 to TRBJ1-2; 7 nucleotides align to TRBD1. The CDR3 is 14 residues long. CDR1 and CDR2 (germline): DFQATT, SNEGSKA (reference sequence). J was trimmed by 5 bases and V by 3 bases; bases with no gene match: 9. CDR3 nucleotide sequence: TGCAGTGCTAGTTTCGGGACAGTCTCATATGGCTACACCTTC. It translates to CSASFGTVSYGYTF.

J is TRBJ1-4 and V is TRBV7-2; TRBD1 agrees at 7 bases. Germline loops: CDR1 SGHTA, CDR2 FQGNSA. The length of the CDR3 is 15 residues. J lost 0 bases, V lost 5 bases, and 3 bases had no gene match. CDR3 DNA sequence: TGTGCCAGCAGCGAGCAGGGGGCAACTAATGAAAAACTGTTTTTT. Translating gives CASSEQGATNEKLFF. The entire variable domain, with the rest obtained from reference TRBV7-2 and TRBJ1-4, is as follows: GAGVSQSPSNKVTEKGKDVELRCDPISGHTALYWYRQSLGQGLEFLIYFQGNSAPDKSGLPSDRFSAERTGGSVSTLTIQRTQQEDSAVYLCASSEQGATNEKLFFGSGTQLSVL.